This passage covers 6 T cell receptor beta chains from one sample sequenced in a study of blood T cell repertoires in COVID-19. Clones were read by immunoSEQ multiplex PCR, and TCRdb kept only the in-frame ones, dropping some. The table has approximately 170,000 clones, 84% seen once. The sequenced material came from PBMCs or T cells enriched from blood (not recorded which). The receptor set was obtained from a woman in her 30s who had recovered from COVID-19.

The chain has TRBV4-1 and TRBJ2-3; D may be TRBD2 (6 bases). The CDR3 consists of 14 residues. Trimming pared 4 bases from V and 1 base from J, leaving 9 bases between. Germline-derived CDR1 and CDR2 are MGHRA and YSYEKL. The CDR3 here is CASSLPGGTDTQYF. The CDR3 region has the DNA TGCGCCAGCAGCCTACCGGGAGGCACAGATACGCAGTATTTT.

The rearrangement links TRBV4-1 to TRBJ2-7; D not certain. From germline, CDR1 is MGHRA and CDR2 YSYEKL. The CDR3 runs 12 residues. V was trimmed by 0 bases and J by 3 bases, leaving 3 bases between them. The CDR3 here is CASSQDRYEQYV. The CDR3 nucleotides read TGCGCCAGCAGCCAAGATCGCTACGAGCAGTACGTC.

The CDR3 DNA reads as TGCGCCAGCAGCTTGGATCTAGGGGGGAACACTGAAGCTTTCTTT. The encoded protein is CASSLDLGGNTEAFF. This chain connects TRBV5-1 to TRBJ1-1; D is perhaps TRBD1 (6 bases). The CDR3 extends over 15 amino acids. V lost 0 bases to trimming and J lost 1 base, with 10 bases between them. Germline CDR1 SGHRS, CDR2 YFSETQ.

This clone was counted a single time. V gene TRBV15 combines with J gene TRBJ1-1; tentative D call: TRBD1 (6 bases). The CDR3 loop spans 13 amino acids. Germline values: CDR1 LNHNV, CDR2 YYDKDF (reference sequence). The germline V and J ends were trimmed by 7 bases and 1 base, with 10 bases remaining between them. CDR3 DNA: TGTGCCACCATCGAGGACAGGAACACTGAAGCTTTCTTT. Translation gives CATIEDRNTEAFF.

This chain joins TRBV18 and TRBJ1-2; possibly TRBD1 for D (5 bases). Germline CDR1 reads KGHSH; CDR2 reads LQKENI. V shed 5 bases and J shed 4 bases, with 11 bases lying between them. This CDR3 spans 13 amino acids. CDR3 DNA: TGTGCCAGCTCAGCGGGACCGTCCTATGGCTACACCTTC. Translated, it gives CASSAGPSYGYTF.

J is TRBJ2-3 and V is TRBV9; weak D call: TRBD2 (6 bases). The V and J ends lost 3 bases and 5 bases respectively, with 19 bases between them. Germline CDR1 reads SGDLS; CDR2 reads YYNGEE. The CDR3 runs to 16 residues. The CDR3 coding sequence is TGTGCCAGCAGCGCAGTAGGAGGGACCCCGGGAGATACGCAGTATTTT. Protein sequence: CASSAVGGTPGDTQYF.